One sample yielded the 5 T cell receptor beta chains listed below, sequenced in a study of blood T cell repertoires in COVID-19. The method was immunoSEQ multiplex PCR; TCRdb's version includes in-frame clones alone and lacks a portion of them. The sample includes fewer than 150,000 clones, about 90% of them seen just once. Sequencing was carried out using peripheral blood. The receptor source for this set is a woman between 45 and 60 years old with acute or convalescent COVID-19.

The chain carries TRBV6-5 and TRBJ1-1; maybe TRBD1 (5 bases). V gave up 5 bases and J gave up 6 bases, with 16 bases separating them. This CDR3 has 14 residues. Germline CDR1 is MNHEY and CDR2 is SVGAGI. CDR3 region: CASSPARAPPEAFF. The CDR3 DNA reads TGTGCCAGCAGTCCCGCCAGGGCTCCCCCTGAAGCTTTCTTT.

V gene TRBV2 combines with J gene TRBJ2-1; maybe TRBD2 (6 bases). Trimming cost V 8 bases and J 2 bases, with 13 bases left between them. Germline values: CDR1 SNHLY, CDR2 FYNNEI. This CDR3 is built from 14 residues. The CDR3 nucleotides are TGTGCCAGCCTGACTAGTCTCACCTACAATGAGCAGTTCTTC. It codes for CASLTSLTYNEQFF.

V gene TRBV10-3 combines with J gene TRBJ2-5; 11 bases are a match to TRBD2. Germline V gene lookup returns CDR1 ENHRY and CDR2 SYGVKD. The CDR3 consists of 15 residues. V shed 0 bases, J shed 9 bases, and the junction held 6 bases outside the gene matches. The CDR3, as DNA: TGTGCCATCAGTGAGTCGCTAGCGGGGGGCCCTTCCCAGTACTTC. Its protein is CAISESLAGGPSQYF.

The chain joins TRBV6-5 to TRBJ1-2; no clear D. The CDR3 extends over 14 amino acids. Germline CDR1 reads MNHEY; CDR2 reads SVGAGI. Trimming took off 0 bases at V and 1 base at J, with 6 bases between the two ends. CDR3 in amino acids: CASSYSNSNYGYTF. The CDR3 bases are TGTGCCAGCAGTTACTCCAACAGTAACTATGGCTACACCTTC.

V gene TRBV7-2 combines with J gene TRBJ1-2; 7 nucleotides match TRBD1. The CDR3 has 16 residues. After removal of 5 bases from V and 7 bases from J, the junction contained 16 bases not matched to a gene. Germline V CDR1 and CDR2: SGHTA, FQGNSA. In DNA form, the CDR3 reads TGTGCCAGCAGCCCAACCGACAGGGAAGGAGACTCTGGCTACACCTTC. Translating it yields CASSPTDREGDSGYTF. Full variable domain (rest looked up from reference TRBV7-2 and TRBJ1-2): GAGVSQSPSNKVTEKGKDVELRCDPISGHTALYWYRQSLGQGLEFLIYFQGNSAPDKSGLPSDRFSAERTGGSVSTLTIQRTQQEDSAVYLCASSPTDREGDSGYTFGSGTRLTVV.